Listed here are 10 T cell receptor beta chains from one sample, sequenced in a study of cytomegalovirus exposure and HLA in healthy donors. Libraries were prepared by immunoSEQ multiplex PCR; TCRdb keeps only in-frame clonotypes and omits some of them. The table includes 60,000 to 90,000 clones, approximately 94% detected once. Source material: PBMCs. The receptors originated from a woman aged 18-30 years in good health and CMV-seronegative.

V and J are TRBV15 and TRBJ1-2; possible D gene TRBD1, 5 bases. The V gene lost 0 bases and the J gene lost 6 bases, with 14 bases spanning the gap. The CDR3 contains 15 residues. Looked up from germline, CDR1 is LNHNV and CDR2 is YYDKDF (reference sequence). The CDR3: CATSREGRGRDGYTF. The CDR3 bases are TGTGCCACCAGCAGAGAGGGTAGGGGCCGGGATGGCTACACCTTC.

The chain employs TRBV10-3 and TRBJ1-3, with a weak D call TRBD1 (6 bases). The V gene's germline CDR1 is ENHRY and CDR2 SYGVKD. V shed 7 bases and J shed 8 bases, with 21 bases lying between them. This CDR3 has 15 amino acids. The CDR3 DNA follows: TGTGCCATCATGCGCGCAGGGGCGATGGGAGACACCATATATTTT. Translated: CAIMRAGAMGDTIYF.

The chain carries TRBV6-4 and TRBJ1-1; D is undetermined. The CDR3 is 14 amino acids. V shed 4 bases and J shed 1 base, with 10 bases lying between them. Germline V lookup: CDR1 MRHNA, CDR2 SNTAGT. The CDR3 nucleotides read TGTGCCAGCAGTGTCACGGACTCGAACACTGAAGCTTTCTTT. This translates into CASSVTDSNTEAFF.

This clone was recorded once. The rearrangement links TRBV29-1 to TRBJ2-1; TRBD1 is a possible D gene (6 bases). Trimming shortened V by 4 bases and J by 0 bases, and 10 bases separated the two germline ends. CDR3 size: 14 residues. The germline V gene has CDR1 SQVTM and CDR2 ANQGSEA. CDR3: CSVGLGGSYNEQFF. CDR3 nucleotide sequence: TGCAGCGTTGGGTTAGGGGGCTCCTACAATGAGCAGTTCTTC.

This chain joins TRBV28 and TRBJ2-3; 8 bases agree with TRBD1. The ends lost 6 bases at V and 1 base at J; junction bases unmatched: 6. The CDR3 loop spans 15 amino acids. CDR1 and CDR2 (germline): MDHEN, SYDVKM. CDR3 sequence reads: CASSSGGGGTDTQYF. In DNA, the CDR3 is TGTGCCAGCAGCTCAGGGGGCGGAGGCACAGATACGCAGTATTTT. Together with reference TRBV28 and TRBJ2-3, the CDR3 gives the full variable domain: DVKVTQSSRYLVKRTGEKVFLECVQDMDHENMFWYRQDPGLGLRLIYFSYDVKMKEKGDIPEGYSVSREKKERFSLILESASTNQTSMYLCASSSGGGGTDTQYFGPGTRLTVL.

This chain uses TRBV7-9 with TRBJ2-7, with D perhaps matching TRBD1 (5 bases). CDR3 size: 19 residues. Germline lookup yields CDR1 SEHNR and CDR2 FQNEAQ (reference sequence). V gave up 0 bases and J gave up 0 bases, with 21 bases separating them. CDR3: CASSLALLQVTDFSYEQYF. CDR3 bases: TGTGCCAGCAGCTTAGCGCTATTACAGGTGACAGATTTCTCCTACGAGCAGTACTTC.

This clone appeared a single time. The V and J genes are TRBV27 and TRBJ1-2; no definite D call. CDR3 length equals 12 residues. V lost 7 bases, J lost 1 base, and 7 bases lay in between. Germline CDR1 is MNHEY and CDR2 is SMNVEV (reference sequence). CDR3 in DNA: TGTGCCAGCATGGGAGATAACTATGGCTACACCTTC. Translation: CASMGDNYGYTF.

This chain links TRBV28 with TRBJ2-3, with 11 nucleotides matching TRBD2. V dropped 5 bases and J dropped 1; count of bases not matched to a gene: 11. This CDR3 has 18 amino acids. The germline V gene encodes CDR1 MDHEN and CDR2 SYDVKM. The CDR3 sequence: CASSTSSLAGGRTDTQYF. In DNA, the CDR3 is TGTGCCAGCAGTACAAGCTCTCTAGCGGGGGGCCGCACAGATACGCAGTATTTT. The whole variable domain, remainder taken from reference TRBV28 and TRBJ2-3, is DVKVTQSSRYLVKRTGEKVFLECVQDMDHENMFWYRQDPGLGLRLIYFSYDVKMKEKGDIPEGYSVSREKKERFSLILESASTNQTSMYLCASSTSSLAGGRTDTQYFGPGTRLTVL.

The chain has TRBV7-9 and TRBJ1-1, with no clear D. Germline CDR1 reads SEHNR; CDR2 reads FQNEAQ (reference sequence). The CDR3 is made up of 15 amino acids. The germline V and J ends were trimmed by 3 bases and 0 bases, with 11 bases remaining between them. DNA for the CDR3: TGTGCCAGCAGCTTTGGAGAAAACCTGAACACTGAAGCTTTCTTT. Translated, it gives CASSFGENLNTEAFF.

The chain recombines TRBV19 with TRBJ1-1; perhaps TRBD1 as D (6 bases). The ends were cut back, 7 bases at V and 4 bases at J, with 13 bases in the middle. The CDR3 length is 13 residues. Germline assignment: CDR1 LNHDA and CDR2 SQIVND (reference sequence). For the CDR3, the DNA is TGTGCCAGTACGCGGGGGGGCCGCACTGAAGCTTTCTTT. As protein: CASTRGGRTEAFF.